This T cell receptor (beta chain) was captured by sequencing in a study of T-cell reconstitution after alpha-beta-depleted transplantation in children. Regarding this clonotype: The antigen is not known.

Study-wide findings and caveats: Expanded graft clones, several hundred of them, were reportedly the source of alpha-beta T cells about two months after transplant. Counts and diversity of T cells one year after transplant came mostly from newly produced T cells. From surviving recipient T cells and thymic progenitors came the high day-60 TCRbeta diversity observed in some patients.

Preparing the TCRbeta library involved the use of unique molecular identifiers. Using its own MiXCR run on the PCR reads, TCRdb lists one record per CDR3 protein. The table has about 90,000 distinct CDR3 sequences, roughly 15% seen once; the top ten hold around 19%. The source of this sequence is a male patient under 10 years old who had a stem cell transplant for acute lymphoblastic leukemia, so the T cells may come from the graft donor. Sequencing used PBMCs, mostly from graft donor cells, obtained 180 days after TCRalphabeta/CD19-depleted stem cell transplant.

The chain's CDR3 is CASSVAFLAHTDTQYF. The CDR3 region has the DNA TGTGCCAGCAGCGTAGCCTTTCTAGCCCACACAGATACGCAGTATTTT. The chain carries TRBV9 and TRBJ2-3, with TRBD2 as a possible D gene (5 bases). Germline CDR1 reads SGDLS; CDR2 reads YYNGEE. V lost 0 bases to trimming and J lost 2 bases, with 13 bases between them. The CDR3 is 16 amino acids. The full variable domain, completed using reference TRBV9 and TRBJ2-3, is DSGVTQTPKHLITATGQRVTLRCSPRSGDLSVYWYQQSLDQGLQFLIQYYNGEERAKGNILERFSAQQFPDLHSELNLSSLELGDSALYFCASSVAFLAHTDTQYFGPGTRLTVL.